This T cell receptor (beta chain) was sequenced during a study of T cell repertoires in cytomegalovirus infection. Study at large: HLA-B-restricted CMV epitopes that are well studied, plus recently identified HLA-C-restricted ones, were used by the study. Shared public TCR beta signatures pointed to both CMV infection and a matching HLA type. Study-wide results and limits: Summed public TCR beta family frequency identified CMV carriers bearing the relevant HLA.

The CDR3 consists of 15 residues. Germline V CDR1 and CDR2: DFQATT, SNEGSKA (reference sequence). With 0 bases removed from V and 2 bases from J, the gap between germline ends came to 13 bases. TCRdb passed the reads through MiXCR, listing each CDR3 protein once. The repertoire holds about 150,000 distinct CDR3 sequences, with roughly 32% as singletons. With respect to this clonotype: Its antigen is currently unknown.

The clonotype originates from a human donor in good health (CMV status not recorded). Some clones in this sample may be carry-over from other donors' samples. Sequencing was performed on CD8+ T cells from cultured PBMCs, taken from culture after CMV antigen stimulation. V is TRBV20-1 and J is TRBJ2-5, with D uncertain. CDR3 region: CSARDYLGIQETQYF. The DNA for the CDR3 is TGCAGTGCTAGAGATTACTTGGGCATTCAAGAGACCCAGTACTTC.